Listed below are T cell receptor beta chains from one sample, sequenced in a study of chemoradiotherapy in HPV16-positive cancers. Using immunoSEQ multiplex PCR, the repertoire was profiled, and TCRdb retains in-frame clones only, with some absent. This sample yields fewer than 3,500 clones, of which around 80% are seen a single time; 6.3% belongs to the top ten. The sequenced sample was tumor tissue, obtained from a patient who underwent chemoradiotherapy. Source of these receptors: a human donor with HPV-associated anogenital cancer. Both conserved end residues are trimmed from each CDR3. Each record gives: J gene, V gene, CDR3 protein.

>TRBJ1-1|TRBV20-1
SARGGAEAF
>TRBJ1-2|TRBV6-5
ASLTPGNYGYT
>TRBJ2-3|TRBV7-6
ASRETSAYTDTQY
>TRBJ1-1|TRBV30
AWSPGQGGTEAF
>TRBJ2-3|TRBV7-2
ASSVGLSTDTQY
>TRBJ2-5|TRBV10-3
AISEGTSGGSRETQY
>TRBJ1-3|TRBV5-3
ARSFQGSPGNTIY
>TRBJ2-1|TRBV29-1
SVEKGSGGFGDEQF
>TRBJ1-5|TRBV6-1
ASSDRAFGNQPQH
>TRBJ2-2|TRBV5-1
ASSTATGPTGELF
>TRBJ2-7|TRBV4-3
ASSRGLAGEGGEQY
>TRBJ1-3|TRBV10-3
AISDEGGDTIY
>TRBJ2-3|TRBV7-9
ASSLGASGTSTDTQY
>TRBJ1-3|TRBV7-6
ASSLEPGAGNTIY
>TRBJ2-1|TRBV11-2
ASSLGRQNNEQF
>TRBJ2-2|TRBV28
ASSLVGPPTGELF
>TRBJ2-1|TRBV5-4
ASSLASGGAYNEQF
>TRBJ2-3|TRBV7-2
ASSLGPVTDTQY
>TRBJ1-1|TRBV19
ASSIVGTGLTEAF
>TRBJ2-5|TRBV2
ASSGIAGPKETQY
>TRBJ2-1|TRBV11-2
ASSRMQIVPYNEQF
>TRBJ2-7|TRBV28
ASTPWGLETYEQY
>TRBJ1-2|TRBV5-1
ASSWGGDGNYGYT
>TRBJ1-2|TRBV28
ATHGLEGGRGYGYT
>TRBJ2-5|TRBV29-1
SVGRPGLGETQY
>TRBJ2-3|TRBV6-5
ASSWFVGASTDTQY
>TRBJ1-1|TRBV5-1
ASSWGLTGAEAF
>TRBJ2-3|TRBV11-2
ASSFKGGDTQY
>TRBJ2-1|TRBV7-9
ASSQSPGGPYHEQF
>TRBJ2-1|TRBV19
ASRTSSSSYNEQF
>TRBJ2-1|TRBV15
ATSRGTSPDEQF
>TRBJ1-5|TRBV6-1
ASSETYYSNQPQH
>TRBJ2-5|TRBV4-3
ASSQDGVQSEETQY
>TRBJ1-3|TRBV5-1
ASSLEGGFAGNTIY
>TRBJ1-3|TRBV30
ALRQGAGNTIY
>TRBJ2-1|TRBV5-1
ASRIDSNNEQF
>TRBJ2-3|TRBV11-2
ASTLMASTDTQY
>TRBJ1-5|TRBV6-1
ASSEGGLNQPQH
>TRBJ2-7|TRBV7-6
ASSRVAGAVSYEQY
>TRBJ2-3|TRBV6-4
ASSETSGGTDTQY
>TRBJ2-2|TRBV29-1
SVLGTSGPNTGELF
>TRBJ2-1|TRBV5-6
ASRLGLEPYNEQF
>TRBJ2-7|TRBV18
ASSPPGTGGTYEQY
>TRBJ2-7|TRBV19
ASSVRAGGEQY
>TRBJ2-5|TRBV6-1
ASSEGTIKETQY
>TRBJ1-5|TRBV7-9
ASSSGDSNQPQH
>TRBJ1-6|TRBV9
ASSVGGAPLH
>TRBJ2-5|TRBV29-1
SVESDRAQETQY
>TRBJ2-3|TRBV5-3
ARSIQGDKDTQY
>TRBJ2-7|TRBV19
ASSGDRYEQY
>TRBJ2-3|TRBV7-2
ASIYGRITDTQY